Each of the 29 T cell receptor beta chains below was sequenced from the same sample in a study of CD8+CD57+ T cells in acquired aplastic anemia listed by TCRdb under 2018. Flow cytometry had shown CD8+CD57+ cell expansion in the patients selected for sequencing. Sequencing used an Illumina HiSeq 2000. Genomic DNA was used as template for profiling of TCR beta VDJ combinations and CDR3 sequences. TCRdb reprocessing: public reads trimmed at Q25 with fastp, clones called with MiXCR, in-frame beta chains kept. Entries that share a CDR3 protein sequence are merged under the most common genes and DNA. Recorded for this sample are just over 200,000 distinct CDR3 sequences; 65% of them occurred a single time. In total, the top ten clones hold around 58% of the sample. The specimen sequenced was sorted CD4+, CD8+, or CD8+CD57+ T cells (not recorded which) from PBMCs. The receptors shown here come from a human donor with aplastic anemia.

The rearrangement joins TRBV7-9 to TRBJ2-3; the D is unclear. Deletions cut 0 bases from V and 3 bases from J, with 13 bases between. Germline CDR1 is SEHNR and CDR2 is FQNEAQ (reference sequence). This CDR3 is built from 16 residues. Written as DNA, the CDR3 is TGTGCCAGCAGCTTAGCGGGCAGGATTCTGACAGATACGCAGTATTTT. Encoded protein: CASSLAGRILTDTQYF.

This clonotype has more than one count but fewer than ten. V is TRBV2 and J is TRBJ2-7; possibly TRBD1 or TRBD2 for D (7 bases each). The CDR3 runs to 14 residues. Trimming took off 8 bases at V and 5 bases at J, with 19 bases between the two ends. CDR1 is SNHLY and CDR2 is FYNNEI in the germline V gene. CDR3 loop: CASASQGRVDEQYF. Written as DNA, the CDR3 is TGTGCCAGCGCGTCACAGGGGAGGGTGGACGAGCAGTACTTC.

V and J are TRBV20-1 and TRBJ2-7; 7 nucleotides align to TRBD2. CDR1 and CDR2 from the germline V gene are DFQATT and SNEGSKA (reference sequence). The CDR3 length is 12 residues. Germline trimming cut 5 bases from V and 2 bases from J; bases unmatched to any gene: 3. The CDR3 bases are TGCAGTGCTCGGACTAGAACCTACGAGCAGTACTTC. Translated: CSARTRTYEQYF.

The chain joins TRBV15 to TRBJ2-1; D is ambiguous. V lost 0 bases, J lost 4 bases, and 4 bases lay in between. The CDR3 has 13 residues. Germline CDR1 reads LNHNV; CDR2 reads YYDKDF (reference sequence). The CDR3: CATSRDQYNEQFF. CDR3 coding DNA: TGTGCCACCAGCAGAGATCAGTACAATGAGCAGTTCTTC.

The sample holds one count of this clonotype. J is TRBJ2-5 and V is TRBV5-1; D is unclear. Trimming removed 3 bases at V and 4 bases at J, with 10 bases between. The CDR3 covers 13 residues. Germline CDR1 SGHRS, CDR2 YFSETQ. CDR3 residues: CASSSPPGETQYF. The CDR3 DNA follows: TGCGCCAGCAGCTCGCCCCCCGGAGAGACCCAGTACTTC.

V is TRBV5-5 and J is TRBJ2-5; tentative D call: TRBD1 (7 bases). Germline V gene lookup returns CDR1 SGHKS and CDR2 YYEKEE (reference sequence). The V end was cut by 4 bases, the J end by 5 bases, with 9 bases between. The length of the CDR3 is 12 residues. The CDR3 DNA follows: TGTGCCAGCAGCCCAGGGGGGGAGACCCAGTACTTC. As protein: CASSPGGETQYF.

This chain joins TRBV12-3 or TRBV12-4 and TRBJ1-6, with D tentatively TRBD1 (5 bases). V was cut by 3 bases and J by 17 bases, with 26 bases left in between. CDR3 size: 16 residues. The CDR3 protein is CASSFIVPGLRSPFHF. Written as DNA, the CDR3 is TGTGCCAGCAGTTTTATTGTCCCGGGACTACGATCGCCCTTCCACTTT.

This clonotype has at least ten counts. The chain has TRBV27 and TRBJ2-3; 11 positions agree with TRBD1. J gave up 6 bases and V 2 bases, and 4 bases lay outside the gene matches. The CDR3 covers 15 residues. Germline V lookup: CDR1 MNHEY, CDR2 SMNVEV (reference sequence). DNA for the CDR3: TGTGCCAGCAGTTTAGGGACAGGGGGTTTCGATACGCAGTATTTT. Translated: CASSLGTGGFDTQYF.

The CDR3 DNA follows: TGCAGCGTCAGTCTCGGGACAGGGACGAATCAGCCCCAGCATTTT. This translates into CSVSLGTGTNQPQHF. This chain connects TRBV29-1 to TRBJ1-5; the match to TRBD1 covers 9 bases. This CDR3 comprises 15 residues. With V trimmed by 6 bases and J by 4 bases, 10 bases remained unmatched. CDR1 and CDR2 (germline): SQVTM, ANQGSEA.

The V gene is TRBV20-1, the J gene TRBJ2-7; no definite D call. Germline CDR1 and CDR2: DFQATT and SNEGSKA (reference sequence). V gave up 6 bases and J gave up 2 bases, with 14 bases separating them. The CDR3 contains 13 residues. CDR3 sequence reads: CSALRVFTYEQYF. CDR3 sequence (DNA): TGCAGTGCCCTGCGCGTCTTTACCTACGAGCAGTACTTC.

This clonotype has only a few counts. The genes are TRBV20-1 and TRBJ1-6; the match to TRBD1 covers 9 bases. CDR1 DFQATT and CDR2 SNEGSKA come from the germline V gene (reference sequence). The junction had 7 bases not matched to a gene; V was cut back by 6 bases and J by 10 bases. The CDR3 contains 13 residues. CDR3 amino acids: CSARDRAGSPLHF. Here the CDR3 DNA reads TGCAGTGCCAGGGACAGGGCTGGATCACCCCTCCACTTT.

Points on this clonotype: An end of the junction does not agree with germline; a read error may underlie this. The CDR3 sequence: CSVEGGGLGYIF. Here the CDR3 DNA reads TGCAGCGTCGAAGGGGGCGGATTAGGCTACATCTTC. The chain is built from TRBV29-1 and TRBJ1-2, with 7 bases aligning to TRBD1. CDR3 length: 12 amino acids. Germline V lookup: CDR1 SQVTM, CDR2 ANQGSEA.

This sequence joins TRBV20-1 and TRBJ1-5, with D hard to call. The CDR3 has 11 residues. Germline values: CDR1 DFQATT, CDR2 SNEGSKA (reference sequence). V was clipped by 1 base and J by 10 bases, with 8 bases between them. CDR3 sequence: CSARGEVPQHF. The CDR3 bases are TGCAGTGCTAGAGGGGAGGTCCCCCAGCATTTT.

The CDR3 nucleotides are TGTGCCAGCAGCTCCTCAGGACAGGGAGATAATTCACCCCTCCACTTT. It yields the protein CASSSSGQGDNSPLHF. The V and J genes are TRBV5-6 and TRBJ1-6; 8 bases are shared with TRBD1. CDR1 and CDR2 (germline): SGHDT, YYEEEE. The CDR3 length is 16 residues. V trimming: 3 bases; J trimming: 5 bases; junction bases outside the gene matches: 7.

This clonotype was observed many times. CDR3 in DNA: TGTGCCAGCAGCCCGGGGGAGTATTTAGGGAGAGGCTACACCTTC. Residues: CASSPGEYLGRGYTF. The chain recombines TRBV7-9 with TRBJ1-2; perhaps TRBD1 as D (5 bases). Trimming cost V 5 bases and J 8 bases, with 21 bases left between them. CDR3 size: 15 residues. Germline lookup yields CDR1 SEHNR and CDR2 FQNEAQ (reference sequence). The complete variable domain, with remaining parts taken from reference TRBV7-9 and TRBJ1-2, reads DTGVSQNPRHKITKRGQNVTFRCDPISEHNRLYWYRQTLGQGPEFLTYFQNEAQLEKSRLLSDRFSAERPKGSFSTLEIQRTEQGDSAMYLCASSPGEYLGRGYTFGSGTRLTVV.

This clonotype was counted between two and nine times. This clone may be a read error of a much larger clone one base away. The chain links TRBV11-2 to TRBJ1-1, with D uncertain. Per germline, CDR1 SGHAT and CDR2 FQNNGV. The CDR3 is 13 amino acids. Trimming left V 1 base short and J 6 bases short, with 9 bases between. The CDR3, as DNA: TGTGCCAGCAGCTTAGGCCCAACCGCTGAAGCTTTCTTT. This translates into CASSLGPTAEAFF. The entire variable domain, with the rest obtained from reference TRBV11-2 and TRBJ1-1, is as follows: EAGVAQSPRYKIIEKRQSVAFWCNPISGHATLYWYQQILGQGPKLLIQFQNNGVVDDSQLPKDRFSAERLKGVDSTLKIQPAKLEDSAVYLCASSLGPTAEAFFGQGTRLTVV.

V gene TRBV10-3 combines with J gene TRBJ1-1; 8 nucleotides line up with TRBD1. The germline V gene encodes CDR1 ENHRY and CDR2 SYGVKD. The CDR3 has 14 residues. V was clipped by 6 bases and J by 3 bases; unmatched bases: 6. CDR3 in amino acids: CAIRQGAGDTEAFF. The CDR3 DNA follows: TGTGCCATCAGGCAGGGGGCGGGGGACACTGAAGCTTTCTTT.

This clonotype was observed a few times. A much more abundant neighbour one base away suggests this may be a read error. The CDR3 sequence is CASSYPGQGYEQYF. For the CDR3, the DNA is TGTGCCAGCAGCTACCCGGGACAGGGCTACGAGCAGTACTTC. The gene calls are TRBV7-9 and TRBJ2-7; 9 positions match TRBD1. J lost 3 bases, V lost 4 bases, and 4 bases had no gene match. From germline, CDR1 is SEHNR and CDR2 FQNEAQ (reference sequence). CDR3 length equals 14 residues.

The rearrangement joins TRBV19 to TRBJ2-7; TRBD1 matches 8 bases. The CDR3 contains 14 residues. Per the germline V gene, CDR1 is LNHDA and CDR2 is SQIVND (reference sequence). With V trimmed by 3 bases and J by 3 bases, 4 bases remained unmatched. CDR3 DNA sequence: TGTGCCAGTAGTATGGCCGGGACAGGCTACGAGCAGTACTTC. Encoded protein: CASSMAGTGYEQYF.

This clonotype came up a few times. The V and J genes are TRBV7-2 and TRBJ1-6; 11 bases agree with TRBD1. CDR3 size: 15 residues. Germline CDR1 and CDR2: SGHTA and FQGNSA. Trimming cost V 8 bases and J 3 bases; bases outside gene matches: 3. CDR3 nucleotide sequence: TGTGCCAGCGTGGGGACAGGGGGCTATAATTCACCCCTCCACTTT. Translated: CASVGTGGYNSPLHF.

The V gene is TRBV10-2, the J gene TRBJ1-1; no firm D call. Germline V lookup: CDR1 WSHSY, CDR2 SAAADI. V lost 6 bases and J lost 2, with 7 bases in between. The CDR3 has 12 residues. In DNA, the CDR3 is TGCGCCAGCAGGGACCCAAACACTGAAGCTTTCTTT. It is translated as CASRDPNTEAFF.

The sample holds a few counts of this clonotype. Since a much larger clone is just one base distant, this may be a read error. This sequence joins TRBV4-1 and TRBJ2-7, with a weak D call TRBD2 (5 bases). The CDR3 covers 14 residues. V lost 3 bases, J lost 5 bases, and 14 bases lay in between. The germline V gene has CDR1 MGHRA and CDR2 YSYEKL. The CDR3 bases are TGCGCCAGCAGCCAGGGGAGAGGTCTCAACGAGCAGTACTTC. As protein: CASSQGRGLNEQYF.

With respect to this clonotype: A much larger clone differs by one base, so this may be a read error. The chain joins TRBV6-1 to TRBJ2-6, with D possibly matching TRBD1 (5 bases). The CDR3 is made up of 15 amino acids. Germline CDR1 and CDR2: MNHNS and SASEGT. CDR3 sequence (DNA): TGTGCCAGCAGTGAAGACAGCTCTGGGGCCAACGTCCCGACTTTC. Encoded protein: CASSEDSSGANVPTF.

A few counts support this clonotype. The J gene is TRBJ2-7, the V gene TRBV20-1; either TRBD1 or TRBD2 may supply D (5 bases each). This CDR3 has 13 residues. The ends were cut back, 6 bases at V and 4 bases at J, with 16 bases in the middle. Per germline, CDR1 DFQATT and CDR2 SNEGSKA (reference sequence). In DNA, the CDR3 is TGCAGTGCCCCTGCGAGGGGAAGGTACGAGCAGTACTTC. As protein: CSAPARGRYEQYF.

In its sample, this clonotype was seen once. CDR3 bases: TGCAGTGCTACCGTCCGGGACAGTTACGAGCAGTACTTC. Translating gives CSATVRDSYEQYF. The chain combines TRBV20-1 with TRBJ2-7; TRBD1 aligns across 7 bases. The CDR3 has 13 amino acids. Germline CDR1 is DFQATT and CDR2 is SNEGSKA (reference sequence). V shed 4 bases and J 4 bases; nucleotides not matched to a gene: 7.

The chain carries TRBV19 and TRBJ2-5; tentative D call: TRBD1 (5 bases). The J call may be faulty, since TRBJ2-7 better matches the DNA end. The CDR3 spans 13 residues. CDR1 and CDR2 (germline): LNHDA, SQIVND (reference sequence). This CDR3 is CAINRPLSYEQYF. The CDR3 DNA reads TGTGCCATCAACAGGCCCCTCTCCTACGAGCAGTACTTC.

This clonotype has ten or more counts. The chain recombines TRBV4-1 with TRBJ2-7; TRBD1 agrees at 7 bases. V trimming: 0 bases; J trimming: 1 base; junction bases outside the gene matches: 0. The CDR3 contains 14 residues. From germline, CDR1 is MGHRA and CDR2 YSYEKL. CDR3 sequence: CASSQEQGSYEQYF. CDR3 sequence (DNA): TGCGCCAGCAGCCAAGAACAGGGGTCCTACGAGCAGTACTTC.

J is TRBJ1-6 and V is TRBV10-3, with D perhaps TRBD1 (6 bases). V lost 10 bases and J lost 10, with 14 bases in between. This CDR3 has 12 amino acids. The V gene's germline CDR1 is ENHRY and CDR2 SYGVKD. DNA for the CDR3: TGTGCCACCGGACAGCCGGGATCACCCCTCCACTTT. Amino acids: CATGQPGSPLHF.

The J gene is TRBJ2-7, the V gene TRBV10-1; TRBD2 agrees at 9 bases. The V gene's germline CDR1 is WNHNN and CDR2 SYGVQD (reference sequence). Trimming at V came to 1 base and at J to 3 bases, leaving 4 bases not matched to a gene. The CDR3 consists of 15 residues. The DNA for the CDR3 is TGCGCCAGCAGTGAGTTGACTAGCGGCCACTACGAGCAGTACTTC. It encodes CASSELTSGHYEQYF.